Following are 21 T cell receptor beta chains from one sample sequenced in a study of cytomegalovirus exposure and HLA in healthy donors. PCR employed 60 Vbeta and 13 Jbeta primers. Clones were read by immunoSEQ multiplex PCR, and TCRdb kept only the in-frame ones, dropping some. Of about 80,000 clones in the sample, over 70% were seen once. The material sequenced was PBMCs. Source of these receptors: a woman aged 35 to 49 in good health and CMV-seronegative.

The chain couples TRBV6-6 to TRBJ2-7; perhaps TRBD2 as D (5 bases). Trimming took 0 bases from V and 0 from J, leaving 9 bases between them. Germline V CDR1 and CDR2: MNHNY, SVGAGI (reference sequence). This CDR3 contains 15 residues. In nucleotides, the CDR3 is TGTGCCAGCAGTTACTCGAAAACTAGCTCCTACGAGCAGTACTTC. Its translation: CASSYSKTSSYEQYF.

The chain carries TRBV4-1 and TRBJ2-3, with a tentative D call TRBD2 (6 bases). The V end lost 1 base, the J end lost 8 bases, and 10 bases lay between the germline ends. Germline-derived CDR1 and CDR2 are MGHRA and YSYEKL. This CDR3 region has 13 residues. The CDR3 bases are TGCGCCAGCAGCCAAGGGAACGGGGGTACGCAGTATTTT. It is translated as CASSQGNGGTQYF.

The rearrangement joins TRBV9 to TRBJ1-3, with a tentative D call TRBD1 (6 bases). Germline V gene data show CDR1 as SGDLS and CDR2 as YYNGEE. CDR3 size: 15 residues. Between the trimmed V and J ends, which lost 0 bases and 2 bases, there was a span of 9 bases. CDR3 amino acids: CASSVDRGTGNTIYF. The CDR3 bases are TGTGCCAGCAGCGTAGATAGGGGGACTGGAAACACCATATATTTT. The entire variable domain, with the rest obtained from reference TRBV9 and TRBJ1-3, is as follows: DSGVTQTPKHLITATGQRVTLRCSPRSGDLSVYWYQQSLDQGLQFLIQYYNGEERAKGNILERFSAQQFPDLHSELNLSSLELGDSALYFCASSVDRGTGNTIYFGEGSWLTVV.

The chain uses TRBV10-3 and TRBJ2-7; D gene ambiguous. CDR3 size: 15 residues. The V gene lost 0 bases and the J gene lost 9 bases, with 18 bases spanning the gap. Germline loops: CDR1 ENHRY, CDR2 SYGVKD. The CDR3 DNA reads TGTGCCATCAGTGAGTCAGCTGCTGGTCTACTTGGGCAGTACTTC. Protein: CAISESAAGLLGQYF.

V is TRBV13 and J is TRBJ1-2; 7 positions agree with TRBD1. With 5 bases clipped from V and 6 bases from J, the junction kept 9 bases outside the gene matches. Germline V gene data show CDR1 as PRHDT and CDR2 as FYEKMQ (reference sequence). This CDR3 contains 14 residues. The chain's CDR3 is CASSPPAGGHGYTF. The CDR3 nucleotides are TGTGCCAGCAGCCCCCCGGCAGGGGGTCATGGCTACACCTTC.

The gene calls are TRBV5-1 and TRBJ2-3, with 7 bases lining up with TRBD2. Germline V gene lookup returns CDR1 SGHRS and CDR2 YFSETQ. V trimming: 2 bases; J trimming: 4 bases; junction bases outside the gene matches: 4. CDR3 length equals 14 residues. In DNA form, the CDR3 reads TGCGCCAGCAGCTTCGGTGCGGGGGCAGATACGCAGTATTTT. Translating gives CASSFGAGADTQYF.

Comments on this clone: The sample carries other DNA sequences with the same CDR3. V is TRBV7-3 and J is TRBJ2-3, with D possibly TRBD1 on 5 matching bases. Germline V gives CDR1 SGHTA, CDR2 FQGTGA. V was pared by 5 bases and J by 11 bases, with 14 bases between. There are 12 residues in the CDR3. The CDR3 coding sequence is TGTGCCAGCAGCGCTCCCCAGGGTGGGCAGTATTTT. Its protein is CASSAPQGGQYF.

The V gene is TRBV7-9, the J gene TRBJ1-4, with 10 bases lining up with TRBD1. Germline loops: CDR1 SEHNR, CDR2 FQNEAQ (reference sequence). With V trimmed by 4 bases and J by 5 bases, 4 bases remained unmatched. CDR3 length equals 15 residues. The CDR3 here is CASSSWGQGNEKLFF. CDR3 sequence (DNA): TGTGCCAGCAGCTCCTGGGGACAGGGGAATGAAAAACTGTTTTTT.

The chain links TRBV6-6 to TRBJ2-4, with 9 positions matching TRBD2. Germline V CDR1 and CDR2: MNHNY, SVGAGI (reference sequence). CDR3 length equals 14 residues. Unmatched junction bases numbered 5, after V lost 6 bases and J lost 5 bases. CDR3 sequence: CASSFVAGENIQYF. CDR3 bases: TGTGCCAGCAGCTTTGTAGCGGGAGAAAACATTCAGTACTTC.

CDR3 coding DNA: TGTGCCAGCAGCTTAACCAGCGGGGGGAACACCGGGGAGCTGTTTTTT. This sequence encodes CASSLTSGGNTGELFF. This chain joins TRBV11-1 and TRBJ2-2; 8 nucleotides line up with TRBD2. Trimming removed 2 bases from V and 1 base from J; junction bases left unmatched: 3. Looked up from germline, CDR1 is SGHAT and CDR2 is FQDESV (reference sequence). The CDR3 extends over 16 amino acids.

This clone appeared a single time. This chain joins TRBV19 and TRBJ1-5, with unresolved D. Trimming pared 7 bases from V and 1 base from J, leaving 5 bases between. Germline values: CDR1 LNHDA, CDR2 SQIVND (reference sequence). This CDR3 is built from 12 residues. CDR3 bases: TGTGCCAGTACGGGAAGCAATCAGCCCCAGCATTTT. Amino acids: CASTGSNQPQHF. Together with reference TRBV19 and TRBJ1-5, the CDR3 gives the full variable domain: DGGITQSPKYLFRKEGQNVTLSCEQNLNHDAMYWYRQDPGQGLRLIYYSQIVNDFQKGDIAEGYSVSREKKESFPLTVTSAQKNPTAFYLCASTGSNQPQHFGDGTRLSIL.

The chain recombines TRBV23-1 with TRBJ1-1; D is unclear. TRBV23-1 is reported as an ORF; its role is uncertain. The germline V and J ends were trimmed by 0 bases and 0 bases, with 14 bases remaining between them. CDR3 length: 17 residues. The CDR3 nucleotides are TGCGCCAGCAGTCAATCCGGGAGGCGTAACATGAACACTGAAGCTTTCTTT. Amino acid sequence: CASSQSGRRNMNTEAFF.

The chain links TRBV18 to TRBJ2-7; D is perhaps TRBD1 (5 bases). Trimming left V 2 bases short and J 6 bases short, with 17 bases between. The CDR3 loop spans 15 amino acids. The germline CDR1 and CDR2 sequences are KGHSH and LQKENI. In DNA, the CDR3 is TGTGCCAGCTCACCAAACTTGGCAGGGTTGGGCGAGCAGTACTTC. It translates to CASSPNLAGLGEQYF.

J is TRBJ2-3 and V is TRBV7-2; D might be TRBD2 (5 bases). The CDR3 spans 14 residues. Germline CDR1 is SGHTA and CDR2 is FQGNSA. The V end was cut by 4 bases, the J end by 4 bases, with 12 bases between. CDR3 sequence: CASSWRVDPDTQYF. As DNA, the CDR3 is TGTGCCAGCAGCTGGCGGGTTGACCCAGATACGCAGTATTTT.

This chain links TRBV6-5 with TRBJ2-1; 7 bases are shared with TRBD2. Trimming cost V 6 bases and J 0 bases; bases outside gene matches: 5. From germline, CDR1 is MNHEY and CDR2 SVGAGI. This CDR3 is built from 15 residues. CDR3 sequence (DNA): TGTGCCAGCAGGCAAAGCGGGGTCTCCTACAATGAGCAGTTCTTC. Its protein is CASRQSGVSYNEQFF.

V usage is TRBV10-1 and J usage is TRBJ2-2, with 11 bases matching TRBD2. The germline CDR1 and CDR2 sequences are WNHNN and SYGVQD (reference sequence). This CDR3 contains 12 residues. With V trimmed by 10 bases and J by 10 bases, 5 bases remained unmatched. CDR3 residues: CATGTSGEELFF. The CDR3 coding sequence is TGCGCCACCGGGACTAGCGGAGAGGAGCTGTTTTTT.

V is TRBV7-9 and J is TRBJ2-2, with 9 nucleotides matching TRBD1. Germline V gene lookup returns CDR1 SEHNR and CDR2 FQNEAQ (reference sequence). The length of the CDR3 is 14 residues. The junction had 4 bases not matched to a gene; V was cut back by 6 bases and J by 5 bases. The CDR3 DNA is TGTGCCAGCAGACAGGGGGCGATAACCGGGGAGCTGTTTTTT. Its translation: CASRQGAITGELFF.

This CDR3 is CASSESGVYEQYF. The DNA of the CDR3 is TGTGCCAGCAGTGAGTCCGGGGTCTACGAGCAGTACTTC. The chain uses TRBV2 and TRBJ2-7; D possibly corresponds to TRBD2 (5 bases). The CDR3 has 13 amino acids. Trimming cost V 3 bases and J 3 bases, with 9 bases left between them. The germline V gene encodes CDR1 SNHLY and CDR2 FYNNEI.

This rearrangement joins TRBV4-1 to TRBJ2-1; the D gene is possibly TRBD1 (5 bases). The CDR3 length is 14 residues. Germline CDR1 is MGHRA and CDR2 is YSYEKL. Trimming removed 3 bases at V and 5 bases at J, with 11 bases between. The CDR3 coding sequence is TGCGCCAGCAGCCATCGGACATCTAACAATGAGCAGTTCTTC. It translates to CASSHRTSNNEQFF.

The CDR3 DNA sequence: TGTGCCAGTAAGCCAGAACAGTACACTGAAGCTTTCTTT. Amino acids: CASKPEQYTEAFF. The J gene is TRBJ1-1, the V gene TRBV19; D is unresolved. V lost 7 bases to trimming and J lost 3 bases, with 12 bases between them. The CDR3 length is 13 residues. In germline, CDR1 is LNHDA, CDR2 SQIVND (reference sequence). The whole variable domain, filled in from reference TRBV19 and TRBJ1-1, reads DGGITQSPKYLFRKEGQNVTLSCEQNLNHDAMYWYRQDPGQGLRLIYYSQIVNDFQKGDIAEGYSVSREKKESFPLTVTSAQKNPTAFYLCASKPEQYTEAFFGQGTRLTVV.

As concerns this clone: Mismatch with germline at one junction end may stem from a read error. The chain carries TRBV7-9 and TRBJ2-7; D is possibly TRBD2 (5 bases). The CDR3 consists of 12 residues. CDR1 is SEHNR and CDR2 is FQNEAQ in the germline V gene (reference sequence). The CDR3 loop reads CSSSLLGDEQYF. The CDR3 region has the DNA TGTTCCAGCAGCTTATTGGGAGACGAGCAGTACTTC.